This entry is about one T cell receptor (beta chain). This sample was included in a study of PD-L1 blockade in urothelial cancer. Overall study: Most patients, about 85% of the roughly 30, were males with bladder-origin cancer. Study patients had been treated with 0 to 3 previous chemotherapy regimens.

This CDR3 is 14 amino acids long. CDR1 is MNHEY, CDR2 SVGAGI, per germline. V was pared by 2 bases and J by 2 bases, with 10 bases between. The data were produced by immunoSEQ multiplex PCR, yet TCRdb's version contains in-frame clones alone and is incomplete. Among 45,000 to 60,000 clones, approximately 80% were seen once, and the ten largest hold about 6%. This TCR derives from a man aged 40-50 years with urothelial cancer. The J gene is TRBJ2-7, the V gene TRBV6-5, with D perhaps TRBD1 (5 bases). The specimen comprised PBMCs, sampled around atezolizumab (anti-PD-L1) treatment. This chain's CDR3 is CASSYDSSTYEQYF. CDR3 nucleotides: TGTGCCAGCAGTTACGACAGCAGCACCTACGAGCAGTACTTC.